These 18 T cell receptor beta chains were sequenced from one sample in a study of early stage breast cancer tumors. Clones were read by immunoSEQ multiplex PCR, and TCRdb kept only the in-frame ones, dropping some. The data contain 25,000 to 30,000 clones, approximately 84% of them singletons. The sequenced sample was blood. Every receptor here comes from a person in their fifties or sixties with breast cancer.

The CDR3 reads CASSDGPGQGYEQYF. DNA for the CDR3: TGTGCCAGCAGCGACGGGCCGGGACAGGGGTACGAGCAGTACTTC. The gene calls are TRBV11-3 and TRBJ2-7, with 10 bases identical to TRBD1. This CDR3 is 15 amino acids long. Trimming at V came to 5 bases and at J to 4 bases, leaving 8 bases not matched to a gene. Germline loops: CDR1 SGHNT, CDR2 YENEEA. The full variable domain, completed using reference TRBV11-3 and TRBJ2-7, is EAGVVQSPRYKIIEKKQPVAFWCNPISGHNTLYWYLQNLGQGPELLIRYENEEAVDDSQLPKDRFSAERLKGVDSTLKIQPAELGDSAVYLCASSDGPGQGYEQYFGPGTRLTVT.

This chain's CDR3 is CASSLKGQETQYF. The CDR3 nucleotides read TGTGCCAGCAGCTTGAAAGGACAAGAGACCCAGTACTTC. This chain links TRBV13 with TRBJ2-5; the D is unclear. Per the germline V gene, CDR1 is PRHDT and CDR2 is FYEKMQ (reference sequence). This CDR3 is built from 13 residues. Deletions cut 3 bases from V and 2 bases from J, with 7 bases between.

This clone was seen only a few times. The chain is built from TRBV29-1 and TRBJ1-5; 7 nucleotides match TRBD1. V was pared by 4 bases and J by 1 base, with 4 bases of the junction left unmatched. The CDR3 totals 14 residues. The germline gives CDR1 SQVTM, CDR2 ANQGSEA. CDR3 sequence (DNA): TGCAGCGTTGCTGGACAGGCGAGCAATCAGCCCCAGCATTTT. Amino acid sequence: CSVAGQASNQPQHF.

This clone was counted a single time. The V and J genes are TRBV4-1 and TRBJ1-3; D not resolved. Germline assignment: CDR1 MGHRA and CDR2 YSYEKL. The CDR3 covers 17 residues. Between the trimmed V and J ends, which lost 1 base and 0 bases, there was a span of 13 bases. CDR3 DNA: TGCGCCAGCAGCCAAGGGCCAAGCCCCTACTCTGGAAACACCATATATTTT. It translates to CASSQGPSPYSGNTIYF.

This clone has just one count. The V gene is TRBV7-3, the J gene TRBJ2-3, with D hard to call. From germline, CDR1 is SGHTA and CDR2 FQGTGA. Trimming removed 5 bases at V and 0 bases at J, with 9 bases between. The CDR3 has 14 amino acids. The CDR3 DNA is TGTGCCAGCAGCCCCGGACCTAGCACAGATACGCAGTATTTT. Its protein is CASSPGPSTDTQYF. The full variable domain, with the rest looked up from reference TRBV7-3 and TRBJ2-3, is GAGVSQTPSNKVTEKGKYVELRCDPISGHTALYWYRQSLGQGPEFLIYFQGTGAADDSGLPNDRFFAVRPEGSVSTLKIQRTERGDSAVYLCASSPGPSTDTQYFGPGTRLTVL.

The rearrangement uses TRBV10-2 and TRBJ2-1; D is perhaps TRBD1 or TRBD2 (5 bases each). Trimming left V 0 bases short and J 6 bases short, with 18 bases between. Germline CDR1 reads WSHSY; CDR2 reads SAAADI. The CDR3 consists of 17 residues. The CDR3 spells CASSESGERGVPNEQFF. CDR3 DNA: TGCGCCAGCAGTGAGTCAGGCGAGAGAGGGGTGCCCAATGAGCAGTTCTTC.

This rearrangement joins TRBV5-5 to TRBJ2-7; possibly TRBD1 for D (9 bases). This CDR3 spans 20 amino acids. Trimming cost V 2 bases and J 0 bases, with 27 bases left between them. Per the germline V gene, CDR1 is SGHKS and CDR2 is YYEKEE (reference sequence). The CDR3 bases are TGTGCCAGCAGCTTTACTCCGGGACAGGGTCCTGCGGGAGGCTCCTACGAGCAGTACTTC. Amino acids: CASSFTPGQGPAGGSYEQYF.

The V call is TRBV2, the J call TRBJ2-5; 12 nucleotides agree with TRBD1. After removal of 6 bases from V and 7 bases from J, the junction contained 0 bases not matched to a gene. CDR3 length equals 12 residues. Germline CDR1 and CDR2: SNHLY and FYNNEI. CDR3 DNA sequence: TGTGCCAGCAGGGGACAGGGGGCGACCCAGTACTTC. This codes for CASRGQGATQYF.

The chain uses TRBV5-1 and TRBJ2-1; 7 bases are shared with TRBD1. Germline V gives CDR1 SGHRS, CDR2 YFSETQ. V lost 1 base to trimming and J lost 9 bases; unmatched junction nucleotides: 10. The CDR3 contains 15 residues. This chain's CDR3 is CASSLLTGTSREQFF. The CDR3 DNA reads TGCGCCAGCAGCTTGTTGACAGGGACATCGCGTGAGCAGTTCTTC.

This clone was observed a few times. The chain recombines TRBV4-1 with TRBJ2-7; D is undetermined. CDR3 size: 13 residues. In germline, CDR1 is MGHRA, CDR2 YSYEKL. V was cut by 3 bases and J by 2 bases, with 8 bases left in between. CDR3: CASSQVTAYEQYF. For the CDR3, the DNA is TGCGCCAGCAGCCAGGTCACGGCCTACGAGCAGTACTTC.

The chain couples TRBV2 to TRBJ2-2; 7 bases align to TRBD1. The germline CDR1 and CDR2 sequences are SNHLY and FYNNEI. V trimming: 8 bases; J trimming: 7 bases; junction bases outside the gene matches: 7. This CDR3 comprises 13 residues. The CDR3 DNA sequence: TGTGCCAGCGGGAAAGGGGGCATCGGGGAGCTGTTTTTT. It specifies CASGKGGIGELFF.

The chain carries TRBV4-2 and TRBJ2-1; 11 nucleotides align to TRBD2. V trimming: 0 bases; J trimming: 6 bases; junction bases outside the gene matches: 4. CDR1 LGHNA and CDR2 YNFKEQ come from the germline V gene. The CDR3 has 16 residues. The CDR3 here is CASSQEGSGGANEQFF. Written as DNA, the CDR3 is TGTGCCAGCAGCCAAGAGGGTAGCGGGGGGGCCAATGAGCAGTTCTTC.

The chain has TRBV10-3 and TRBJ2-7; 7 nucleotides match TRBD2. The CDR3 is made up of 14 amino acids. J lost 5 bases, V lost 6 bases, and 10 bases had no gene match. CDR1 and CDR2 (germline): ENHRY, SYGVKD. CDR3 bases: TGTGCCATCAGGGCGGCGGGGGACGGGGACGAGCAGTACTTC. The encoded protein is CAIRAAGDGDEQYF.

The chain couples TRBV29-1 to TRBJ1-5, with no clear D. Germline V gives CDR1 SQVTM, CDR2 ANQGSEA. The CDR3 has 12 amino acids. The V and J ends lost 1 base and 7 bases respectively, with 8 bases between them. CDR3 coding DNA: TGCAGCGTTGAAGGGGTGGACCAGCCCCAGCATTTT. It is translated as CSVEGVDQPQHF.

The V and J genes are TRBV13 and TRBJ2-1, with a weak D call TRBD2 (5 bases). This CDR3 spans 14 amino acids. Germline V gene data show CDR1 as PRHDT and CDR2 as FYEKMQ (reference sequence). V lost 4 bases and J lost 10, with 17 bases in between. Here the CDR3 DNA reads TGTGCCAGCAGCTCCCGAGGACTCCTTCCGGAGCAGTTCTTC. Its translation: CASSSRGLLPEQFF.

The chain employs TRBV5-1 and TRBJ2-7, with 7 bases aligning to TRBD1. Germline lookup yields CDR1 SGHRS and CDR2 YFSETQ. The CDR3 runs 17 residues. J gave up 3 bases and V 4 bases, and 16 bases lay outside the gene matches. The CDR3 coding sequence is TGCGCCAGCAGCCTCTCCTCCCCGGGACAGAATCACTACGAGCAGTACTTC. Protein product: CASSLSSPGQNHYEQYF.

This clone is categorized as medium-sized. The genes are TRBV7-9 and TRBJ1-3; D not certain. The length of the CDR3 is 16 residues. V was pared by 1 base and J by 0 bases, with 10 bases between. Germline CDR1 reads SEHNR; CDR2 reads FQNEAQ (reference sequence). The CDR3 bases are TGTGCCAGCAGCTTAGACCTGGATCGCTCTGGAAACACCATATATTTT. Its translation is CASSLDLDRSGNTIYF.

V is TRBV30 and J is TRBJ2-7, with D possibly TRBD2 on 7 matching bases. Deletions cut 6 bases from V and 6 bases from J, with 18 bases between. Per the germline V gene, CDR1 is GTSNPN and CDR2 is SVGIG (reference sequence). The CDR3 loop spans 13 amino acids. In DNA, the CDR3 is TGTGCCTGTCAAAAAGGGGGGGGGTTCGAGCAGTACTTC. Its protein product is CACQKGGGFEQYF.